The next 19 T cell receptor beta chains were all read from a single sample in a study of PD-1 and CTLA-4 blockade in melanoma. Sequenced by immunoSEQ multiplex PCR; TCRdb stores in-frame clones only, minus some. The sample has about 16,000 clones, about 71% seen once; the top ten hold approximately 14%. This sample comprised CD8+ T cells from peripheral blood, obtained from a patient given anti-PD-1 treatment. These receptors all stem from a human donor with melanoma.

The V call is TRBV18, the J call TRBJ1-1, with D perhaps matching TRBD1 (5 bases). CDR1 KGHSH and CDR2 LQKENI come from the germline V gene. V was clipped by 1 base and J by 4 bases, with 10 bases between them. The CDR3 length is 14 residues. CDR3 nucleotides: TGTGCCAGCTCACCACGGGGGGAGGCCACTGAAGCTTTCTTT. Amino acid sequence: CASSPRGEATEAFF.

The count of this clone is one. The CDR3 DNA sequence: TGTGCCAGCAGTTACTCGCCAGGGGTCGATGGCTACACCTTC. It is translated as CASSYSPGVDGYTF. V usage is TRBV6-5 and J usage is TRBJ1-2; D is possibly TRBD1 (6 bases). The germline gives CDR1 MNHEY, CDR2 SVGAGI. V lost 0 bases and J lost 6, with 11 bases in between. The CDR3 length is 14 residues.

The genes are TRBV25-1 and TRBJ2-6; D might be TRBD1 or TRBD2, each matching 5 bases. This CDR3 has 17 amino acids. Germline V gene sequence: CDR1 MGHDK, CDR2 SYGVNS. The V end was cut by 7 bases, the J end by 0 bases, with 16 bases between. In DNA form, the CDR3 reads TGTGCCAGCACCCATACGGGACGCCTCTCTGGGGCCAACGTCCTGACTTTC. Protein product: CASTHTGRLSGANVLTF.

J is TRBJ2-7 and V is TRBV16, with D possibly being TRBD2 (5 bases). The CDR3 has 15 amino acids. V was shortened by 0 bases and J by 2 bases, with 11 bases between the two germline ends. Germline V gives CDR1 KGHSY, CDR2 FQNENV. The CDR3 DNA reads TGTGCCAGCAGCCAATCGCCCCGGGATCCCTACGAGCAGTACTTC. This codes for CASSQSPRDPYEQYF. Together with reference TRBV16 and TRBJ2-7, the CDR3 gives the full variable domain: GEEVAQTPKHLVRGEGQKAKLYCAPIKGHSYVFWYQQVLKNEFKFLISFQNENVFDETGMPKERFSAKCLPNSPCSLEIQATKLEDSAVYFCASSQSPRDPYEQYFGPGTRLTVT.

This CDR3 reads CATSREWQQETQYF. CDR3 in DNA: TGTGCCACCAGCAGAGAGTGGCAGCAAGAGACCCAGTACTTC. The chain has TRBV15 and TRBJ2-5; D gene unclear. The germline V gene encodes CDR1 LNHNV and CDR2 YYDKDF (reference sequence). The germline V and J ends were trimmed by 0 bases and 2 bases, with 7 bases remaining between them. The CDR3 totals 14 residues.

This clone was seen a few times. The chain recombines TRBV4-2 with TRBJ2-3; weak D call: TRBD1 (5 bases). Germline CDR1 reads LGHNA; CDR2 reads YNFKEQ. The V and J ends lost 4 bases and 6 bases respectively, with 11 bases between them. The CDR3 spans 13 residues. The CDR3 sequence is CASSRGLQDTQYF. The CDR3 nucleotides read TGTGCCAGCAGCCGGGGCCTTCAGGATACGCAGTATTTT.

This chain uses TRBV19 with TRBJ2-5; 8 bases are a match to TRBD2. CDR1 and CDR2 from the germline V gene are LNHDA and SQIVND (reference sequence). The J segment lost 2 bases and the V segment lost 5 bases, leaving 10 bases of the junction unmatched. The CDR3 length is 16 residues. This chain's CDR3 is CASSAPGVAGQETQYF. The DNA for the CDR3 is TGTGCCAGTAGTGCCCCCGGGGTAGCGGGGCAAGAGACCCAGTACTTC.

The CDR3 is CASSLSGSSYEQYF. DNA for the CDR3: TGTGCCAGCAGTTTATCGGGGAGCTCCTACGAGCAGTACTTC. The rearrangement uses TRBV27 and TRBJ2-7, with D perhaps matching TRBD2 (5 bases). Germline CDR1 reads MNHEY; CDR2 reads SMNVEV (reference sequence). The V end lost 0 bases, the J end lost 0 bases, and 6 bases lay between the germline ends. There are 14 residues in the CDR3.

This clone was seen only a few times. The chain combines TRBV27 with TRBJ2-1, with 7 bases identical to TRBD1. V gave up 1 base and J gave up 5 bases; unmatched junction bases: 2. Germline-derived CDR1 and CDR2 are MNHEY and SMNVEV (reference sequence). The CDR3 consists of 14 residues. The CDR3 sequence: CASSLWDRNNEQFF. The CDR3 DNA is TGTGCCAGCAGTTTATGGGACAGAAACAATGAGCAGTTCTTC.

This chain's CDR3 is CASSQSGGSYNEQFF. CDR3 nucleotide sequence: TGCGCCAGCAGCCAGTCCGGGGGTTCATACAATGAGCAGTTCTTC. The V gene is TRBV4-1, the J gene TRBJ2-1; D might be TRBD2 (6 bases). The CDR3 extends over 15 amino acids. Germline CDR1 is MGHRA and CDR2 is YSYEKL. Trimming left V 3 bases short and J 4 bases short, with 13 bases between.

V is TRBV7-9 and J is TRBJ2-5, with 10 bases lining up with TRBD1. The CDR3 has 15 amino acids. CDR1 is SEHNR and CDR2 is FQNEAQ in the germline V gene (reference sequence). After removal of 6 bases from V and 3 bases from J, the junction contained 7 bases not matched to a gene. CDR3 DNA: TGTGCCAGCAGTTCAGGGACAGGGGCTAAAGAGACCCAGTACTTC. This translates into CASSSGTGAKETQYF. Looking up the rest from reference TRBV7-9 and TRBJ2-5 gives the full variable domain: DTGVSQNPRHKITKRGQNVTFRCDPISEHNRLYWYRQTLGQGPEFLTYFQNEAQLEKSRLLSDRFSAERPKGSFSTLEIQRTEQGDSAMYLCASSSGTGAKETQYFGPGTRLLVL.

This clone was detected only a few times. J is TRBJ1-2 and V is TRBV3-1 (or the pseudogene TRBV3-2); no clear D. V was pared by 4 bases and J by 4 bases, with 13 bases between. This CDR3 contains 14 residues. Germline V lookup: CDR1 LGHDT, CDR2 YNNKEL (reference sequence). CDR3 nucleotides: TGTGCCAGCAGCCTGCCTGGGGTGCCCTATGGCTACACCTTC. Its protein is CASSLPGVPYGYTF.

The CDR3 spells CASGGAGDVNYGYTF. CDR3 bases: TGTGCCAGCGGAGGCGCAGGGGACGTTAACTATGGCTACACCTTC. This chain connects TRBV6-6 to TRBJ1-2, with TRBD1 as a possible D gene (6 bases). V dropped 8 bases and J dropped 1 base, with 17 bases sitting between them. The CDR3 contains 15 residues. Germline V CDR1 and CDR2: MNHNY, SVGAGI (reference sequence).

The chain has TRBV3-1 (or the pseudogene TRBV3-2) and TRBJ1-2; D gene uncertain. CDR3 size: 15 residues. Germline V gene sequence: CDR1 LGHDT, CDR2 YNNKEL (reference sequence). Trimming pared 1 base from V and 4 bases from J, leaving 13 bases between. Written as DNA, the CDR3 is TGTGCCAGCAGCCAAGCTTCTCAAGCTTTCTATGGCTACACCTTC. This codes for CASSQASQAFYGYTF.

The CDR3 region has the DNA TGTGCTAGTGGTTTGAATAGCGGGAGGGCCGGGTACGAGCAGTACTTC. It translates to CASGLNSGRAGYEQYF. The J gene is TRBJ2-7, the V gene TRBV12-5; 11 bases are a match to TRBD2. V lost 2 bases and J lost 4; bases outside the gene matches: 7. The V gene's germline CDR1 is LGHNT and CDR2 FRNRAP. This CDR3 has 16 amino acids. Full variable domain (rest looked up from reference TRBV12-5 and TRBJ2-7): DARVTQTPRHKVTEMGQEVTMRCQPILGHNTVFWYRQTMMQGLELLAYFRNRAPLDDSGMPKDRFSAEMPDATLATLKIQPSEPRDSAVYFCASGLNSGRAGYEQYFGPGTRLTVT.

The chain couples TRBV9 to TRBJ2-7; D not resolved. V shed 3 bases and J shed 0 bases, with 19 bases lying between them. The length of the CDR3 is 17 residues. Germline assignment: CDR1 SGDLS and CDR2 YYNGEE. CDR3 protein: CASSANPGDSSSYEQYF. Written as DNA, the CDR3 is TGTGCCAGCAGCGCCAACCCCGGAGACTCGTCCTCCTACGAGCAGTACTTC.

This clone came up a few times. Here the CDR3 reads CSASSGNSYEQYF. For the CDR3, the DNA is TGCAGTGCTAGTTCAGGGAACTCCTACGAGCAGTACTTC. The chain carries TRBV20-1 and TRBJ2-7; D is possibly TRBD1 (5 bases). Per the germline V gene, CDR1 is DFQATT and CDR2 is SNEGSKA (reference sequence). Deletions cut 3 bases from V and 0 bases from J, with 9 bases between. This CDR3 region has 13 residues.

This clone was found once. CDR3 loop: CASSEWDTHQPQHF. For the CDR3, the DNA is TGTGCCAGCAGTGAATGGGACACACATCAGCCCCAGCATTTT. The chain couples TRBV25-1 to TRBJ1-5, with a weak D call TRBD1 (6 bases). Germline V gene sequence: CDR1 MGHDK, CDR2 SYGVNS. V was pared by 1 base and J by 5 bases, with 9 bases between. This CDR3 comprises 14 residues. The full variable domain, in which reference TRBV25-1 and TRBJ1-5 provide the parts outside the CDR3, is EADIYQTPRYLVIGTGKKITLECSQTMGHDKMYWYQQDPGMELHLIHYSYGVNSTEKGDLSSESTVSRIRTEHFPLTLESARPSHTSQYLCASSEWDTHQPQHFGDGTRLSIL.

CDR3 loop: CASSSRGGPLEQFF. CDR3 DNA sequence: TGTGCCAGCAGCTCCCGTGGGGGTCCCTTAGAGCAGTTCTTC. The chain employs TRBV7-9 and TRBJ2-1, with D tentatively TRBD1 or TRBD2 (5 bases each). The germline V gene encodes CDR1 SEHNR and CDR2 FQNEAQ (reference sequence). Trimming shortened V by 4 bases and J by 10 bases, and 17 bases separated the two germline ends. This CDR3 is built from 14 residues.